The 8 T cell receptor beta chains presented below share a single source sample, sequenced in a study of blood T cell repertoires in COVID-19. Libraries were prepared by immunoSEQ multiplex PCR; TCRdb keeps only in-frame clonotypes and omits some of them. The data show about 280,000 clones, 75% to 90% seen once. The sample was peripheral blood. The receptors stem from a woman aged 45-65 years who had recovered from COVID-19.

CDR3 region: CASSAYRGHLEGNTEAFF. CDR3 DNA sequence: TGTGCCAGCAGCGCCTACAGGGGACACCTAGAGGGGAACACTGAAGCTTTCTTT. The gene calls are TRBV5-6 and TRBJ1-1, with 7 bases lining up with TRBD1. The junction had 16 bases not matched to a gene; V was cut back by 4 bases and J by 1 base. The CDR3 consists of 18 residues. CDR1 is SGHDT and CDR2 is YYEEEE in the germline V gene.

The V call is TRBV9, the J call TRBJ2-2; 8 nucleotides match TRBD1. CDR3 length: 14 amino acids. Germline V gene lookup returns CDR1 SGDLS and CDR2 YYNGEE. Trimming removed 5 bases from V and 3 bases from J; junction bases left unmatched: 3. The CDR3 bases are TGTGCCAGCAGTCGACAGGGGCACACCGGGGAGCTGTTTTTT. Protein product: CASSRQGHTGELFF.

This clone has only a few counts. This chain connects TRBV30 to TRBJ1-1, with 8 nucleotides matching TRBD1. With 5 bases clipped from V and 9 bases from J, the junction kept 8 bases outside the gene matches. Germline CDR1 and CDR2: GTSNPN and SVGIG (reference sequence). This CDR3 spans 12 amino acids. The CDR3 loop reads CAWVGQVAQAFF. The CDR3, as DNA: TGTGCCTGGGTGGGACAGGTTGCCCAAGCTTTCTTT.

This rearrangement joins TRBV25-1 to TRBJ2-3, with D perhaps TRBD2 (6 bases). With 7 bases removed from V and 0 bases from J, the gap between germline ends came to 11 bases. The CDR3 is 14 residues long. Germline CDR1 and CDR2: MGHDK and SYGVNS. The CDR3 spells CASTPSGSTDTQYF. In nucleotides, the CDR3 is TGTGCCAGCACTCCAAGCGGGAGCACAGATACGCAGTATTTT.

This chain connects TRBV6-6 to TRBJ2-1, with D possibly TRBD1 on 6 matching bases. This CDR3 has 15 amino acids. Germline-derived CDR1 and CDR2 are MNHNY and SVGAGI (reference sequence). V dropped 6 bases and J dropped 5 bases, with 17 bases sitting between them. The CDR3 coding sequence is TGTGCCAGCAGAGACATAGGGACACGCAACAATGAGCAGTTCTTC. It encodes CASRDIGTRNNEQFF.

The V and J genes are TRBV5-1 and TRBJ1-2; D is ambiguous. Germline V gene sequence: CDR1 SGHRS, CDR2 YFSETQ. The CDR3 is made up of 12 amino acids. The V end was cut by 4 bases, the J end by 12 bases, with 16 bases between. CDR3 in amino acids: CASSPEGSDDTF. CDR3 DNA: TGCGCCAGCAGCCCCGAGGGCTCAGATGACACCTTC.

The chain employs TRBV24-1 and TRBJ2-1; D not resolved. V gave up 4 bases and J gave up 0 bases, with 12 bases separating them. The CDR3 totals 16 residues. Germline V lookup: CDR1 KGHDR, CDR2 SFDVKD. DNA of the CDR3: TGTGCCACCAGTGACCGAGGCGCACGCTCCTACAATGAGCAGTTCTTC. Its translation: CATSDRGARSYNEQFF.

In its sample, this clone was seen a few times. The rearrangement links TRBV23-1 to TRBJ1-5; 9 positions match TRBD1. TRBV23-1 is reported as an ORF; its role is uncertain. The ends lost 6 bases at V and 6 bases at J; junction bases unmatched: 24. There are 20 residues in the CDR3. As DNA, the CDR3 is TGCGCCAGCAGACCTATAAAGGGGGCCGGTCTCACAGGGGGCTGTCAGCCCCAGCATTTT. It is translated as CASRPIKGAGLTGGCQPQHF.